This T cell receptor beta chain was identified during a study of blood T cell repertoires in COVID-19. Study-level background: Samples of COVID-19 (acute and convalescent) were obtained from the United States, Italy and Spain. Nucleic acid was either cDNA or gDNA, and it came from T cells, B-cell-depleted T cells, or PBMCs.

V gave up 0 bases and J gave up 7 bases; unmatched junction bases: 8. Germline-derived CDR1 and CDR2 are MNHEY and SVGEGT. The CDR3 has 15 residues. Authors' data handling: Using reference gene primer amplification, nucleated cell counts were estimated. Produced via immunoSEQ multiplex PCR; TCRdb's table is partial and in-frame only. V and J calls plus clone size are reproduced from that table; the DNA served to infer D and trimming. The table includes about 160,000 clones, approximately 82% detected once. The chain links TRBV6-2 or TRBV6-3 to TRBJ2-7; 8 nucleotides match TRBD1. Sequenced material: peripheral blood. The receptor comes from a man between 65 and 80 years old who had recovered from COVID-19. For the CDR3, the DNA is TGTGCCAGCAGTTACTCACAGGGGGGTCAAGGAGAGCAGTACTTC. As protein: CASSYSQGGQGEQYF.